These 2 T cell receptor beta chains share one sample of origin, sequenced in a study of beta chain features in type 1 diabetes. As every portion of the isolated RNA was reverse transcribed, the sequencing read expressed TCRB transcripts. TCRdb's copy holds only in-frame clones and misses some; the assay was immunoSEQ multiplex PCR. The sample records some 150,000 clones, about 10% being singletons. The specimen was naive CD4+ T cells from blood. The receptors shown here come from a young man in good health.

There are a few counts of this clone. The J gene is TRBJ1-1, the V gene TRBV6-5; 9 bases map to TRBD1. This CDR3 comprises 12 residues. In germline, CDR1 is MNHEY, CDR2 SVGAGI. Trimming removed 5 bases from V and 11 bases from J; junction bases left unmatched: 6. The DNA for the CDR3 is TGTGCCAGCAGTCGACCCGGGACAGGGGCTTTCTTT. It translates to CASSRPGTGAFF.

The chain employs TRBV9 and TRBJ2-5; 10 bases are a match to TRBD2. The J segment lost 5 bases and the V segment lost 1 base, leaving 5 bases of the junction unmatched. This CDR3 spans 15 amino acids. Germline V CDR1 and CDR2: SGDLS, YYNGEE. This CDR3 is CASSVSGGGSETQYF. In DNA form, the CDR3 reads TGTGCCAGCAGCGTAAGCGGGGGGGGTTCGGAGACCCAGTACTTC.